The present T cell receptor beta chain was sequenced within a study of vaccination and CD4 T cells after COVID-19 (dated by TCRdb to about 2022). In the study overall: Every convalescent patient had a positive nasal swab PCR test for SARS-CoV-2, with mild disease in eight to ten patients and severe disease in one. In under 13 COVID-19 convalescent patients and a few infection-naive healthy vaccine recipients, researchers compared the spike-specific CD4+ TCR repertoire from before mRNA vaccination with the repertoire from after. The convalescent cohort included six males and four females, with two Hispanic individuals, seven Caucasians, two Asians and one multiracial person. Overlapping spike peptide pools from SARS-CoV-2 and from the common cold coronaviruses HCoV-NL63, HCoV-OC43 and HCoV-229E were used as culture stimuli. Participants received two doses of either the Pfizer-BioNTech BNT162b2 vaccine (n=8) or the Moderna mRNA-1273 vaccine (n=2). The time from the second vaccine dose to post-vaccine blood sampling had a median of around 72 days and ranged from roughly 13 to 241 days. Post-COVID blood samples from convalescent patients were collected a median of approximately 100 days after diagnosis, with a range of 35 to 161 days. In control cultures, a CEFX viral epitope pool was used as positive control, an HIV-1 Nef peptide pool was used as negative control, or no peptide was added.

Study-wide findings and limitations: Among the post-vaccine SARS-CoV-2-reactive clones in convalescent patients, a median around 90% showed up only after vaccination, which suggests vaccine-specific priming. In convalescent patients, nearly all vaccine-specific clones (304 of 307) were found to be mono-reactive for SARS-CoV-2 spike rather than cross-reactive with common cold coronaviruses. Relatively few convalescent patients were included in the study, and early timepoints after natural infection were not analyzed. An increase in the median number of SARS-CoV-2-reactive clonotypes from approximately 23 after infection to 38 after vaccination was observed, but the change was not found to be significant.

V and J are truncated by 2 bases and 10 bases respectively, leaving an intervening sequence of 15 bases. Measured from the cysteine to the phenylalanine, the CDR3 is 14 residues long. The retained sequence is limited to the CDR3, 42 bases, with the frame set at the first base. Sequences KGHSH (CDR1) and LQKENI (CDR2) are obtained from the germline V gene. A word on this clonotype: What antigen it recognizes has not been identified. No clone much larger than this one lies a single base away; base qualities are absent.

The meaning of the sample's treatment or condition label: approximately 9-day PBMC culture with coronavirus spike peptide pools or control peptides (ViraFEST assay). The ViraFEST assay, used in the study, expanded antigen-specific T cells with peptide pools and then identified the expanded clonotypes through TCR sequencing. The convalescent patients' positive SARS-CoV-2 PCR tests were from March to December 2020, which was before the Alpha, Beta and Delta variants emerged in the United States. Each well held 2 million or so PBMCs cultured in IMDM containing approximately 5% human AB serum and about 10 IU/ml IL-2, with approximately 9.2 ug/ml peptide pools added. Half of the culture medium was replaced with fresh IL-2-containing medium on days 3 and 7. Once the cells had been in culture for about 10 days, the EasySep CD4+ T cell isolation kit was used to isolate CD4+ T cells by negative selection. Ficoll-Paque Plus gradient centrifugation was used to isolate PBMCs from whole blood, and the isolated PBMCs were then either used fresh or cryopreserved at -140C. In general, triplicate wells were set up for every culture condition.

The library was built by means of PCR. DNA from cultured CD4+ T cells was subjected to TCR sequencing with the Oncomine TCR Beta short-read assay at the Johns Hopkins FTIC core. The QIAamp micro DNA kit was used to extract genomic DNA from the cultured CD4+ T cells. Oncomine TCR Beta libraries from cultured CD4+ T cells were pooled with unique dual indexes and sequenced on an Illumina iSeq 100. The original methods were these. Non-productive sequences were removed, and CDR3s that did not start with C, did not end with F or W, or were shorter than 7 amino acids were discarded. Antigen-specific clonotypes were identified with the MANAFEST web application by comparing peptide-stimulated wells with reference and other culture wells. Positive clones required FDR below 0.05, an odds ratio above 5, and productive frequency above 0.1% in at least two of three replicate wells. Cross-reactive clonotypes were defined as significantly expanded in both SARS-CoV-2 spike wells and at least one common cold coronavirus spike condition. Levenshtein distances (stringdist) and unrooted phylogenetic trees (ape) in R version 3.6.1 were used to assess CDR3 homology. TCRdb passed the public sequencing reads through fastp at Q25 and MiXCR, retaining productive beta sequences. Rows matching on CDR3 protein sequence are summarized as one entry with the most common DNA and genes. V and J calls and clone size were set by TCRdb, not the authors. A total of around 19,000 distinct CDR3 sequences appear in this sample, more than 40% of them only once. About 4% of the sample rests with the top ten.

The source of this sequence is a human donor who had recovered from COVID-19. Sequenced material: CD4+ T cells from blood, cultured in vitro. The chain links TRBV18 with TRBJ2-1; perhaps TRBD2 is the D gene, with 6 bases matching. The DNA sequence is TGTGCCAGCTCACCATCGAGGGACTGGGGGGAGCAGTTCTTC. Translated, it reads CASSPSRDWGEQFF.